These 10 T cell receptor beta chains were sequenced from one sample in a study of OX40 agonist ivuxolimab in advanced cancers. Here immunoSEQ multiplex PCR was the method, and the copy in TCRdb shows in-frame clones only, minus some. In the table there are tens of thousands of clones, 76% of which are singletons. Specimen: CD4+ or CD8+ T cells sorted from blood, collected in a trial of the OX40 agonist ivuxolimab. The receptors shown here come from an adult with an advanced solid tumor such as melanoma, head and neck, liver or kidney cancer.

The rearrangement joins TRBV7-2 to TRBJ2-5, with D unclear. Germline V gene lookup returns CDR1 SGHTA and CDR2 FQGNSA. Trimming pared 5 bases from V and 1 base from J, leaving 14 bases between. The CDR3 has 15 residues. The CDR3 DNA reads TGTGCCAGCAGCGGAAGCTACCAGACCCAAGAGACCCAGTACTTC. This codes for CASSGSYQTQETQYF.

CDR3 coding DNA: TGTGCCAGCGCGGTAAACCTCGGACTCTATGGCTACACCTTC. Residues: CASAVNLGLYGYTF. V gene TRBV6-5 combines with J gene TRBJ1-2; D is unclear. The CDR3 totals 14 residues. Trimming shortened V by 8 bases and J by 4 bases, and 17 bases separated the two germline ends. Germline-derived CDR1 and CDR2 are MNHEY and SVGAGI.

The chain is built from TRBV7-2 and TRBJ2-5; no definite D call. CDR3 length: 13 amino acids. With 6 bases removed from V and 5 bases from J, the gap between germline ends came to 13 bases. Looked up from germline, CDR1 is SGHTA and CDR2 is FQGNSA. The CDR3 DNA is TGTGCCAGCAGGCTTTCTACGTGGGAGACCCAGTACTTC. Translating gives CASRLSTWETQYF. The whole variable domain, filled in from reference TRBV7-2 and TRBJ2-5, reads GAGVSQSPSNKVTEKGKDVELRCDPISGHTALYWYRQSLGQGLEFLIYFQGNSAPDKSGLPSDRFSAERTGGSVSTLTIQRTQQEDSAVYLCASRLSTWETQYFGPGTRLLVL.

The CDR3 sequence: CASSVTSAGELFF. The CDR3 region has the DNA TGTGCCAGCAGCGTTACTAGTGCCGGGGAGCTGTTTTTT. The rearrangement uses TRBV5-5 and TRBJ2-2; TRBD2 might be the D (5 bases). V was trimmed by 4 bases and J by 6 bases, leaving 10 bases between them. Germline loops: CDR1 SGHKS, CDR2 YYEKEE (reference sequence). The CDR3 totals 13 residues. Combining the CDR3 with reference TRBV5-5 and TRBJ2-2 gives the whole variable domain DAGVTQSPTHLIKTRGQQVTLRCSPISGHKSVSWYQQVLGQGPQFIFQYYEKEERGRGNFPDRFSARQFPNYSSELNVNALLLGDSALYLCASSVTSAGELFFGEGSRLTVL.

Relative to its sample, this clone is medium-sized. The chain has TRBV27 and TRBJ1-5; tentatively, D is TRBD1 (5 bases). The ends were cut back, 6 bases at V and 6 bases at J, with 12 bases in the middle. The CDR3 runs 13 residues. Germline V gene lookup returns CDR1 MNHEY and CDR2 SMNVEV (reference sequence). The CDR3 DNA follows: TGTGCCAGCAGAGGAGGGGCAGGTCAGCCCCAGCATTTT. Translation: CASRGGAGQPQHF.

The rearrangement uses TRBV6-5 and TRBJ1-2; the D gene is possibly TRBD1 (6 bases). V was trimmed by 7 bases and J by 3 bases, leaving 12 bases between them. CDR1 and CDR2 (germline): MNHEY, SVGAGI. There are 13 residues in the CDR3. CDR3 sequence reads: CASKLQGYYGYTF. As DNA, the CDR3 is TGTGCCAGCAAATTACAGGGCTACTATGGCTACACCTTC.

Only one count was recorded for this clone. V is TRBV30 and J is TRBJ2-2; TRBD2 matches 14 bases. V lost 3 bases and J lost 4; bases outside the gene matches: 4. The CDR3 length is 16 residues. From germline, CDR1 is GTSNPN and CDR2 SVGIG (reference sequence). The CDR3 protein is CAWSAGTSGGTGELFF. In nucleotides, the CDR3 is TGTGCCTGGAGCGCCGGGACTAGCGGGGGCACCGGGGAGCTGTTTTTT.

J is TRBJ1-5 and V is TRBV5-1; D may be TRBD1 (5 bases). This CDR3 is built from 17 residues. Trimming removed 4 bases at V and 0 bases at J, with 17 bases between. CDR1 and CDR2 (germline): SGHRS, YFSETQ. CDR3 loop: CASSLGTSSYSNQPQHF. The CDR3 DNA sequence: TGCGCCAGCAGCCTCGGGACTTCCTCTTATAGCAATCAGCCCCAGCATTTT.

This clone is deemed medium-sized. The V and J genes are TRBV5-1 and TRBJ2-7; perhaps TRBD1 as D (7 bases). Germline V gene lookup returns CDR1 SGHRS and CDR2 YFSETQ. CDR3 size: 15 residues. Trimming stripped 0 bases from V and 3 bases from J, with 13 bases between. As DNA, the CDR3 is TGCGCCAGCAGCTTGGGTGGACAGGACTACTACGAGCAGTACTTC. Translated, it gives CASSLGGQDYYEQYF. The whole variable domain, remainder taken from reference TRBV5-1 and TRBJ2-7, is KAGVTQTPRYLIKTRGQQVTLSCSPISGHRSVSWYQQTPGQGLQFLFEYFSETQRNKGNFPGRFSGRQFSNSRSEMNVSTLELGDSALYLCASSLGGQDYYEQYFGPGTRLTVT.

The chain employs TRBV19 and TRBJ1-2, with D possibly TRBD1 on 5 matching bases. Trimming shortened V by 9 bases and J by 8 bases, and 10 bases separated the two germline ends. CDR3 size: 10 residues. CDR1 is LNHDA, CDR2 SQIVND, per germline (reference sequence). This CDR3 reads CASNGGGYTF. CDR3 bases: TGTGCCAGCAACGGGGGAGGCTACACCTTC.